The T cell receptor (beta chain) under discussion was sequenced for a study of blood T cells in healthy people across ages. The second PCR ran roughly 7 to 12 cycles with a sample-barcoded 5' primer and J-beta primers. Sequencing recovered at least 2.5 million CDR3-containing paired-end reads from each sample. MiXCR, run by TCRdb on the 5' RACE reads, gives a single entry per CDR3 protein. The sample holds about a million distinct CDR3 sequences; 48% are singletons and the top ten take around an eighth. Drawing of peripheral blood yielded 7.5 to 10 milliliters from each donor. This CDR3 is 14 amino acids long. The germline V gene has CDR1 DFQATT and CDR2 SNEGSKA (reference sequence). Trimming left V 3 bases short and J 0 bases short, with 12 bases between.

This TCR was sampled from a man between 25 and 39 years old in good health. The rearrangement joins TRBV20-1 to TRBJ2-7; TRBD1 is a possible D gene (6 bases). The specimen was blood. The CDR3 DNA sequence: TGCAGTGCTAGGGACAGTGGGAACTCCTACGAGCAGTACTTC. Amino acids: CSARDSGNSYEQYF.